Following are 5 T cell receptor beta chains from one sample sequenced in a study of beta chain features in type 1 diabetes. The entirety of the isolated RNA underwent reverse transcription, so expressed TCRB transcripts were sequenced. Clones were sequenced by immunoSEQ multiplex PCR, and TCRdb holds only the in-frame ones, with some missing. This sample has about 260,000 clones, with about 70% found just once. Material for sequencing was naive CD4+ T cells from blood. Receptors were obtained from a man aged 30 to 45 in good health.

The chain is built from TRBV29-1 and TRBJ1-1, with no clear D. The V and J ends lost 6 bases and 0 bases respectively, with 20 bases between them. Germline CDR1 SQVTM, CDR2 ANQGSEA. The CDR3 covers 16 residues. CDR3 sequence: CSVVVTGSRMNTEAFF. CDR3 nucleotide sequence: TGCAGCGTGGTTGTAACCGGGAGCCGGATGAACACTGAAGCTTTCTTT.

The V and J genes are TRBV5-6 and TRBJ2-1, with a weak D call TRBD1 (5 bases). The CDR3 spans 14 residues. The V gene lost 2 bases and the J gene lost 2 bases, with 8 bases spanning the gap. Germline V gene lookup returns CDR1 SGHDT and CDR2 YYEEEE. Written as DNA, the CDR3 is TGTGCCAGCAGCTTTAAGGGGACCTACAATGAGCAGTTCTTC. This encodes CASSFKGTYNEQFF.

The gene calls are TRBV28 and TRBJ2-1, with D perhaps TRBD2 (6 bases). Trimming left V 7 bases short and J 9 bases short, with 22 bases between. This CDR3 comprises 15 residues. From germline, CDR1 is MDHEN and CDR2 SYDVKM. CDR3 DNA sequence: TGTGCCAGCAACTCGCCCGGGCGTGACGGGGGTGAGCAGTTCTTC. Translation gives CASNSPGRDGGEQFF.

The rearrangement links TRBV29-1 to TRBJ2-5; D not resolved. CDR1 and CDR2 (germline): SQVTM, ANQGSEA. This CDR3 is built from 13 residues. Trimming left V 4 bases short and J 0 bases short, with 9 bases between. The CDR3 loop reads CSVALLNQETQYF. CDR3 sequence (DNA): TGCAGCGTTGCATTACTCAACCAAGAGACCCAGTACTTC.

The CDR3 DNA sequence: TGTGCCTGGAGTGCAGGGGACAGACAAAATTCACCCCTCCACTTT. Encoded protein: CAWSAGDRQNSPLHF. The chain joins TRBV30 to TRBJ1-6; TRBD1 aligns across 7 bases. The CDR3 is 15 amino acids. V lost 1 base and J lost 7; bases outside the gene matches: 7. CDR1 and CDR2 (germline): GTSNPN, SVGIG (reference sequence).